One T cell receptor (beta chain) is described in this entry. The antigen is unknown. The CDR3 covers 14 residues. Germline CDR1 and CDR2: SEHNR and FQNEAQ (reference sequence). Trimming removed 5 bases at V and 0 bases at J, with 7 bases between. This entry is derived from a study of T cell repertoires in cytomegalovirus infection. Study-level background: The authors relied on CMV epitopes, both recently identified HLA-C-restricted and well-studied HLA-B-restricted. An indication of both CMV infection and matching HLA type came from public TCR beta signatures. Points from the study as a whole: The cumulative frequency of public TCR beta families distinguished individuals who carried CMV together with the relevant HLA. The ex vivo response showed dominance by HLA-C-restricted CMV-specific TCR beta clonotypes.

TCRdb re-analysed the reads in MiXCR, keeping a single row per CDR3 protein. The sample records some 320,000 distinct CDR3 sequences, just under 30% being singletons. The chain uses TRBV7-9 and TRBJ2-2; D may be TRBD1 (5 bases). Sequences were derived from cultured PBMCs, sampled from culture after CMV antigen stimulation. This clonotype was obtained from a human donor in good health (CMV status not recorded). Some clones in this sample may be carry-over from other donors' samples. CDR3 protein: CASSLTANTGELFF. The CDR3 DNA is TGTGCCAGCAGCCTGACAGCGAACACCGGGGAGCTGTTTTTT.